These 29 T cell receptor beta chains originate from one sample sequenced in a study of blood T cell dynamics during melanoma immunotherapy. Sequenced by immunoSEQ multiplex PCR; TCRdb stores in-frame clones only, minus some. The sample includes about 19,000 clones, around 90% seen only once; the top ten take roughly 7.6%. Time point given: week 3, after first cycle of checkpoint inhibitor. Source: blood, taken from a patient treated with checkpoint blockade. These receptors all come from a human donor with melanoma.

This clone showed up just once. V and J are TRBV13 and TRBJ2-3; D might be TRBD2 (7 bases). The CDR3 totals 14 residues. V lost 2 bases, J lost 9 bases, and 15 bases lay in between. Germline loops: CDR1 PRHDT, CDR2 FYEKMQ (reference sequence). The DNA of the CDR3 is TGTGCCAGCAGCTTATTAGGGGGGGCAGGGACGCAGTATTTT. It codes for CASSLLGGAGTQYF.

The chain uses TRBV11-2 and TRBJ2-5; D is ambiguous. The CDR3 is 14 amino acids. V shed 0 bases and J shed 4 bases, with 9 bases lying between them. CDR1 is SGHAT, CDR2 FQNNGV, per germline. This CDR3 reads CASSLETARETQYF. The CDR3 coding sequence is TGTGCCAGCAGCTTAGAAACGGCTCGAGAGACCCAGTACTTC.

The DNA for the CDR3 is TGTGCCAGCAGTTTGGGGACTAGCGGGAGTTACAAGCAGTACTTC. Protein sequence: CASSLGTSGSYKQYF. The chain couples TRBV28 to TRBJ2-7, with 14 bases identical to TRBD2. This CDR3 has 15 residues. From germline, CDR1 is MDHEN and CDR2 SYDVKM. With 3 bases clipped from V and 8 bases from J, the junction kept 6 bases outside the gene matches.

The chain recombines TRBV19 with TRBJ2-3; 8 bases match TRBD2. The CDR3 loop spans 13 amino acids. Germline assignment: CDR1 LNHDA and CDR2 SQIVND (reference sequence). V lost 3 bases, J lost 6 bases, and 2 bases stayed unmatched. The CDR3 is CASSIGRGDTQYF. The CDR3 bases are TGTGCCAGTAGTATCGGGAGGGGGGATACGCAGTATTTT. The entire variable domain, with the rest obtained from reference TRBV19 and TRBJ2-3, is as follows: DGGITQSPKYLFRKEGQNVTLSCEQNLNHDAMYWYRQDPGQGLRLIYYSQIVNDFQKGDIAEGYSVSREKKESFPLTVTSAQKNPTAFYLCASSIGRGDTQYFGPGTRLTVL.

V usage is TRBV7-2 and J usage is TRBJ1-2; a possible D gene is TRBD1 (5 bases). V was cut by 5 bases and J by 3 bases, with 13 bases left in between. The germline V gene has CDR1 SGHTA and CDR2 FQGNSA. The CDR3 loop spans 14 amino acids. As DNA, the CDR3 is TGTGCCAGCAGCCGTCAGGGTTCTGACTATGGCTACACCTTC. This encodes CASSRQGSDYGYTF. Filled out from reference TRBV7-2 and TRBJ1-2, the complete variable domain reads GAGVSQSPSNKVTEKGKDVELRCDPISGHTALYWYRQSLGQGLEFLIYFQGNSAPDKSGLPSDRFSAERTGGSVSTLTIQRTQQEDSAVYLCASSRQGSDYGYTFGSGTRLTVV.

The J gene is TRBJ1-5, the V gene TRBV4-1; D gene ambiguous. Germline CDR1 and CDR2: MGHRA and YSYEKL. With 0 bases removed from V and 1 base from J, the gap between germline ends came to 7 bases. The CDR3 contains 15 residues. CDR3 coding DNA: TGCGCCAGCAGCCAAGATACGGTCAGCAATCAGCCCCAGCATTTT. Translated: CASSQDTVSNQPQHF.

CDR3 loop: CASSLAGTGTGELFF. In DNA, the CDR3 is TGTGCCAGCAGTCTAGCCGGAACTGGCACCGGGGAGCTGTTTTTT. The chain uses TRBV9 and TRBJ2-2, with D maybe TRBD2 (5 bases). V was cut by 5 bases and J by 4 bases, with 15 bases left in between. The CDR3 is 15 residues long. Germline CDR1 reads SGDLS; CDR2 reads YYNGEE.

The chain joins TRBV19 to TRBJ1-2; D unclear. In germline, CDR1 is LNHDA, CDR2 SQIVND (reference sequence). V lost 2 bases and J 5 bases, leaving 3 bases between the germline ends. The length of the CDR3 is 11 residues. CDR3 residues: CASSIRYGYTF. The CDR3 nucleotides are TGTGCCAGTAGTATACGTTATGGCTACACCTTC.

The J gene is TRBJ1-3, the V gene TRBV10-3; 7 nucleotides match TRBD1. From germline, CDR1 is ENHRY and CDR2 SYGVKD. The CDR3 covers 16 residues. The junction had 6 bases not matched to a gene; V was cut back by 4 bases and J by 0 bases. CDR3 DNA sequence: TGTGCCATCAGTGCTGGGACAGCGAGCTCTGGAAACACCATATATTTT. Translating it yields CAISAGTASSGNTIYF.

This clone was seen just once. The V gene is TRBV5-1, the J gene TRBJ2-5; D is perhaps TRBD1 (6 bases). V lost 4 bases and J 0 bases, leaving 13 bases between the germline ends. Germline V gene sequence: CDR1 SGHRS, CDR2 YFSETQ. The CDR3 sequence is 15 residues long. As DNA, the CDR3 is TGCGCCAGCAGCAAAACCGGGACAAACCAAGAGACCCAGTACTTC. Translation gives CASSKTGTNQETQYF.

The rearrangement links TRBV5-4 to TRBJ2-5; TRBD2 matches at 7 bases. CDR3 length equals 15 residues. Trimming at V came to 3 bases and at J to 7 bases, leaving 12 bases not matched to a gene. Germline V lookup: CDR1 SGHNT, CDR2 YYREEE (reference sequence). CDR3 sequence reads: CASSSPSGSGGTQYF. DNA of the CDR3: TGTGCCAGCAGCTCCCCTAGCGGTTCAGGCGGGACCCAGTACTTC.

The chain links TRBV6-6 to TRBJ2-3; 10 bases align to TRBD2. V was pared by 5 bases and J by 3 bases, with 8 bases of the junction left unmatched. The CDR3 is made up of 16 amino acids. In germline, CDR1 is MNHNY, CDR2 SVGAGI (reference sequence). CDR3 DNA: TGTGCCAGCAGTCCAATTAGCGGGAGGTCTACAGATACGCAGTATTTT. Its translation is CASSPISGRSTDTQYF.

The chain's CDR3 is CASSRPRNEQFF. DNA for the CDR3: TGTGCCAGCAGCCGCCCCAGAAATGAGCAGTTCTTC. The rearrangement links TRBV7-8 to TRBJ2-1, with no clear D. The V end lost 5 bases, the J end lost 7 bases, and 9 bases lay between the germline ends. CDR1 and CDR2 (germline): SGHVS, FQNEAQ. The CDR3 runs to 12 residues.

CDR3 loop: CASSLSPGQASLSSYEQYF. The CDR3 DNA reads as TGTGCCAGCAGTTTATCTCCAGGACAGGCCTCACTCAGCTCCTACGAGCAGTACTTC. V gene TRBV28 combines with J gene TRBJ2-7; TRBD1 aligns across 7 bases. With 1 base clipped from V and 0 bases from J, the junction kept 15 bases outside the gene matches. CDR3 size: 19 residues. Germline assignment: CDR1 MDHEN and CDR2 SYDVKM. The whole variable domain, filled in from reference TRBV28 and TRBJ2-7, reads DVKVTQSSRYLVKRTGEKVFLECVQDMDHENMFWYRQDPGLGLRLIYFSYDVKMKEKGDIPEGYSVSREKKERFSLILESASTNQTSMYLCASSLSPGQASLSSYEQYFGPGTRLTVT.

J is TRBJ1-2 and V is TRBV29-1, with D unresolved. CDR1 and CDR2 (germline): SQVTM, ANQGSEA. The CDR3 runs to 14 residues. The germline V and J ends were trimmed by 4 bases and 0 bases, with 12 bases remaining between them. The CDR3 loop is CSVANDVTNYGYTF. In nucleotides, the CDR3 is TGCAGCGTTGCGAATGACGTGACTAACTATGGCTACACCTTC.

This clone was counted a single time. CDR3 DNA: TGTGCCAGCAGCTTAGTAGGGACTAGAGGCGAGCAGTACTTC. Translating gives CASSLVGTRGEQYF. This chain links TRBV13 with TRBJ2-7, with 8 bases identical to TRBD2. Germline CDR1 PRHDT, CDR2 FYEKMQ (reference sequence). This CDR3 comprises 14 residues. V trimming: 1 base; J trimming: 6 bases; junction bases outside the gene matches: 5. The full variable domain, completed using reference TRBV13 and TRBJ2-7, is AAGVIQSPRHLIKEKRETATLKCYPIPRHDTVYWYQQGPGQDPQFLISFYEKMQSDKGSIPDRFSAQQFSDYHSELNMSSLELGDSALYFCASSLVGTRGEQYFGPGTRLTVT.

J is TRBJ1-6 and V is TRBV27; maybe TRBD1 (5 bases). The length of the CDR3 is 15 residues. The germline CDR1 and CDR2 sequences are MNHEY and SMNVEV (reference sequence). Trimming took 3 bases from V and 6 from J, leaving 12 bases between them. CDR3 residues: CASSFFSQGNSPLHF. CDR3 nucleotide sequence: TGTGCCAGCAGTTTCTTCTCTCAGGGTAATTCACCCCTCCACTTT.

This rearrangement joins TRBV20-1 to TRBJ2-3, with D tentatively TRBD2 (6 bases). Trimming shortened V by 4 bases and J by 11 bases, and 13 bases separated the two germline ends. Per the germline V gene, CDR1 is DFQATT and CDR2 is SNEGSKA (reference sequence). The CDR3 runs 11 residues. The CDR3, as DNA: TGCAGTGCTAAAACCGGGACTCGGCAGTATTTT. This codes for CSAKTGTRQYF.

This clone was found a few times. This chain's CDR3 is CASSQGLAGSYEQYF. The CDR3 DNA follows: TGTGCCAGCAGCCAAGGACTAGCGGGCTCCTACGAGCAGTACTTC. The chain uses TRBV4-2 and TRBJ2-7; 10 bases are a match to TRBD2. CDR1 and CDR2 from the germline V gene are LGHNA and YNFKEQ. With V trimmed by 1 base and J by 0 bases, 0 bases remained unmatched. The CDR3 has 15 amino acids.

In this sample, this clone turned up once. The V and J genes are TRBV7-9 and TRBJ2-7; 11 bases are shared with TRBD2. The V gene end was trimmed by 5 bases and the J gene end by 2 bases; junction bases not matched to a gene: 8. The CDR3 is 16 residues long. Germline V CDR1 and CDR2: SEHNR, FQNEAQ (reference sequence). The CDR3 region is CASSQSLAGGTYEQYF. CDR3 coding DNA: TGTGCCAGCAGCCAGAGTCTAGCGGGAGGTACCTACGAGCAGTACTTC.

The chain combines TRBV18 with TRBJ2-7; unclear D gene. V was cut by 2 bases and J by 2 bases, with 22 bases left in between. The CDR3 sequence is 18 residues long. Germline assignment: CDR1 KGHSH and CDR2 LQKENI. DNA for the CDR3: TGTGCCAGCTCACCAAGTATGTATTTCGACGGCAACCCCTACGAGCAGTACTTC. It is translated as CASSPSMYFDGNPYEQYF. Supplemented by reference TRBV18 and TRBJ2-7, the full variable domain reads NAGVMQNPRHLVRRRGQEARLRCSPMKGHSHVYWYRQLPEEGLKFMVYLQKENIIDESGMPKERFSAEFPKEGPSILRIQQVVRGDSAAYFCASSPSMYFDGNPYEQYFGPGTRLTVT.

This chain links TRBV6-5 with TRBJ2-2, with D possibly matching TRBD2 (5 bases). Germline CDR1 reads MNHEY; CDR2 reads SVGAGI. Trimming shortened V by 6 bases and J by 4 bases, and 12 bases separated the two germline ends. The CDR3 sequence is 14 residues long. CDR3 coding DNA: TGTGCCAGCAGGACTATACGGGCCACCGGGGAGCTGTTTTTT. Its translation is CASRTIRATGELFF.

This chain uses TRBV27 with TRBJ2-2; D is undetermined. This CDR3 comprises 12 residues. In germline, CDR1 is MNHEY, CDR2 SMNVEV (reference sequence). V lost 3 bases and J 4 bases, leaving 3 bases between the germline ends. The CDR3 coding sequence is TGTGCCAGCAGTTTTGCCACCGGGGAGCTGTTTTTT. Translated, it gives CASSFATGELFF.

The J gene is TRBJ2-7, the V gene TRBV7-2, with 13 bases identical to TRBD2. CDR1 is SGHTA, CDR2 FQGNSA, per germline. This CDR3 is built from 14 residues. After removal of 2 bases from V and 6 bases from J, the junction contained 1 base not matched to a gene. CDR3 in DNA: TGTGCCAGCAGCTTATGGACTAGCGGGAGCGAGCAGTACTTC. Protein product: CASSLWTSGSEQYF.

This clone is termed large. The CDR3 reads CASSPGTREQYF. For the CDR3, the DNA is TGTGCCAGCAGCCCAGGGACAAGGGAGCAGTACTTC. The V and J genes are TRBV7-8 and TRBJ2-7; possible D gene TRBD1, 6 bases. From germline, CDR1 is SGHVS and CDR2 FQNEAQ. The ends were cut back, 5 bases at V and 7 bases at J, with 12 bases in the middle. This CDR3 region has 12 residues.

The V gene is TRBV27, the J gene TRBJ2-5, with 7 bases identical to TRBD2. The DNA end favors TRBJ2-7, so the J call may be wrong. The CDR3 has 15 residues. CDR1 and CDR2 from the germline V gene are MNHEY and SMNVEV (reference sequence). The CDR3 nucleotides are TGTGCCAGCAGTTTACAGGGACTAACCGTATACGAGCAGTACTTC. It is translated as CASSLQGLTVYEQYF.

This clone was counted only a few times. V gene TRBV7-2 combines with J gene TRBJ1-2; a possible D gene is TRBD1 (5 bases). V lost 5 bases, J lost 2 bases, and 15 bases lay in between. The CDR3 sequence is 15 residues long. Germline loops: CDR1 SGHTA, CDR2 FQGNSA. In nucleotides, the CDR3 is TGTGCCAGCAGCGCACTCCCGGGGCCAAACTATGGCTACACCTTC. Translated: CASSALPGPNYGYTF.

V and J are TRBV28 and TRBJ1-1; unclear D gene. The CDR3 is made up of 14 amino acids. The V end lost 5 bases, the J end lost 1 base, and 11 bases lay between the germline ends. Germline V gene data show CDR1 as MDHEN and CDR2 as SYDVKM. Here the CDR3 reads CASSQVAGNTEAFF. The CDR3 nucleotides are TGTGCCAGCAGTCAGGTTGCAGGGAACACTGAAGCTTTCTTT.

The CDR3 is CASSVDRGLAGYTF. The CDR3 DNA follows: TGTGCCAGTAGTGTGGACAGGGGGCTGGCTGGCTACACCTTC. The chain uses TRBV19 and TRBJ1-2; 11 bases agree with TRBD1. CDR1 and CDR2 from the germline V gene are LNHDA and SQIVND (reference sequence). The CDR3 extends over 14 amino acids. Trimming took 5 bases from V and 7 from J; bases not matched to a gene: 6.